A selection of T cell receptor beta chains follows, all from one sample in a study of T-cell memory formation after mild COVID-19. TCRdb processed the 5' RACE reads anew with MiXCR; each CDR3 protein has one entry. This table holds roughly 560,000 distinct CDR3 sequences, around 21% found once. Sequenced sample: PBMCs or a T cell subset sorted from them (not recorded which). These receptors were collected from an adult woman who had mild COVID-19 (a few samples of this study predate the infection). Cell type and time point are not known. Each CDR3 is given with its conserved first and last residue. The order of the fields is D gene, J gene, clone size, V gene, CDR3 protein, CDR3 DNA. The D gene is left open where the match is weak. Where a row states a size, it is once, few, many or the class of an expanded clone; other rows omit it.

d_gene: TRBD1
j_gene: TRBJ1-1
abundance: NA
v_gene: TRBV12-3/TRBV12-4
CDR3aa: CASRGTGGARTEAFF
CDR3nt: TGTGCCAGCAGGGGGACAGGGGGCGCGAGGACTGAAGCTTTCTTT

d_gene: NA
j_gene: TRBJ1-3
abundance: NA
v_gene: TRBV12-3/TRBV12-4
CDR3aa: CASTDVGNTIYF
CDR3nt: TGTGCCAGCACCGACGTTGGAAACACCATATATTTT

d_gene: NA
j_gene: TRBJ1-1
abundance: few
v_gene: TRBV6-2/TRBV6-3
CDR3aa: CASSTRQRSTEAFF
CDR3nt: TGTGCCAGCAGTACCCGACAGAGGAGCACTGAAGCTTTCTTT

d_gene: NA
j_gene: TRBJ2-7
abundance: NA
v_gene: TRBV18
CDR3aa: CASSPPVSNEQYF
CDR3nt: TGTGCCAGCTCACCACCGGTCTCTAACGAGCAGTACTTC

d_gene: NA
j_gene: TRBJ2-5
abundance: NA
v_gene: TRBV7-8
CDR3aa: CASRPGVRGTQYF
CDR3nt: TGTGCCAGCAGACCAGGAGTACGGGGGACCCAGTACTTC

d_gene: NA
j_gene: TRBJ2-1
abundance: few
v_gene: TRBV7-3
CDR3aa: CASSLKVSGDEQFF
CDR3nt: TGTGCCAGCAGCTTAAAGGTCTCGGGGGATGAGCAGTTCTTC

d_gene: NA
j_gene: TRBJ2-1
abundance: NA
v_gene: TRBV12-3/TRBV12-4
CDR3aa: CASSLKGGGLEQFF
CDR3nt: TGTGCCAGCAGTTTAAAGGGAGGGGGTCTTGAGCAGTTCTTC

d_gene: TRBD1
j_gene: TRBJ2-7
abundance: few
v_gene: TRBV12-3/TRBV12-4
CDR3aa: CASTSTGVWYEQYF
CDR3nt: TGTGCCAGCACCTCGACAGGGGTATGGTACGAGCAGTACTTC

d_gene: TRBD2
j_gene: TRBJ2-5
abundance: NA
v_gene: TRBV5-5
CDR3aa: CASSLERGWEETQYF
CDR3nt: TGTGCCAGCAGCTTGGAGCGGGGGTGGGAAGAGACCCAGTACTTC

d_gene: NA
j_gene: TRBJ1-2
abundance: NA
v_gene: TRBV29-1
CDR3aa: CSVPDSPNYGYTF
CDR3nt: TGCAGCGTTCCGGACAGCCCTAACTATGGCTACACCTTC

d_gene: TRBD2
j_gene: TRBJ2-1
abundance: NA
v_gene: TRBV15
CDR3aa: CATSRSTGTSGRFAAGQFF
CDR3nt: TGTGCCACCAGCAGATCAACCGGGACTAGCGGGAGATTTGCCGCTGGGCAGTTCTTC

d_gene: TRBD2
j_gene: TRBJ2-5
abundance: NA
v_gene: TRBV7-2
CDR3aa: CASSKPLAGVETQYF
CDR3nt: TGTGCCAGCAGCAAACCACTAGCGGGAGTGGAGACCCAGTACTTC

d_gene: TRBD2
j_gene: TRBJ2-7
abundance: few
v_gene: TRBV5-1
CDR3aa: CASSLGEGLGYEQYF
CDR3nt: TGCGCCAGCAGCTTAGGGGAGGGATTAGGCTACGAGCAGTACTTC

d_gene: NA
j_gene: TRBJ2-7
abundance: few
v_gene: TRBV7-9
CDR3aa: CASSYPRDEQYF
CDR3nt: TGTGCCAGCAGCTACCCTCGGGATGAGCAGTACTTC

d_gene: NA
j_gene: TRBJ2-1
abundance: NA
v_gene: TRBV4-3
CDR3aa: CASSPGVVYTSYNEQFF
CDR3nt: TGCGCCAGCAGCCCTGGTGTGGTCTACACCTCCTACAATGAGCAGTTCTTC

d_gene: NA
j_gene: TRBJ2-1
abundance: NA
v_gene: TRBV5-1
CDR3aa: CASSLDPGNVQFF
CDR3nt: TGCGCCAGCAGCTTGGATCCTGGGAACGTGCAGTTCTTC

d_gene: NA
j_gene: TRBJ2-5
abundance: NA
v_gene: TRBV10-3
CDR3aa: CAISEFGNGAGETQYF
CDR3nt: TGTGCCATCAGTGAGTTCGGTAATGGGGCTGGAGAGACCCAGTACTTC

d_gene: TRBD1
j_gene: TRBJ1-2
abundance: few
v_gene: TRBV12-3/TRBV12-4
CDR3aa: CASSPITGGSYGYTF
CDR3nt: TGTGCCAGCAGCCCGATCACAGGGGGCAGCTATGGCTACACCTTC

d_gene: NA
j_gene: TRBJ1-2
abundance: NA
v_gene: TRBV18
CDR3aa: CASSPTGNGYTF
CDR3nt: TGTGCCAGCTCACCGACCGGTAATGGCTACACCTTC

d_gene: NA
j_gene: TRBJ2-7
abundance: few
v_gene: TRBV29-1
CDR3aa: CSVEVRSVREQYF
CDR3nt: TGCAGCGTTGAAGTCCGGTCAGTTCGCGAGCAGTACTTC

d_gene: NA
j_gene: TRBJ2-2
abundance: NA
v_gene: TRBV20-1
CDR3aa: CSARSQTGNTGELFF
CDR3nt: TGCAGTGCTAGATCGCAGACAGGGAACACCGGGGAGCTGTTTTTT

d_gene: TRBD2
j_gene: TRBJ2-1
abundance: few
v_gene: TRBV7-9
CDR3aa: CASSLGEGYNERFF
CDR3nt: TGTGCCAGCAGCTTAGGGGAGGGCTACAATGAGCGGTTCTTC

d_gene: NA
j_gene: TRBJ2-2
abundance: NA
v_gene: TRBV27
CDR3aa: CASSFVPGSGTGELFF
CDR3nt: TGTGCCAGCAGTTTCGTCCCGGGGTCGGGCACCGGGGAGCTGTTTTTT